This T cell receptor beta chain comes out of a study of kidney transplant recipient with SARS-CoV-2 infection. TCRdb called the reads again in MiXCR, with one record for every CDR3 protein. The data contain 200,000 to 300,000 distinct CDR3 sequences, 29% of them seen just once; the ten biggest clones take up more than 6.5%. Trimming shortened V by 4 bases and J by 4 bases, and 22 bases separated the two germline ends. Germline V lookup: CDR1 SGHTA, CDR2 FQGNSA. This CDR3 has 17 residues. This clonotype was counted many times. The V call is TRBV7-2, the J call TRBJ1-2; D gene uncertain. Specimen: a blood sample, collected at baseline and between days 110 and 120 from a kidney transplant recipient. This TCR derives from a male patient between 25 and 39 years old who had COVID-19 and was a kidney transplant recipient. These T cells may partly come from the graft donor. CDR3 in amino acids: CASSYATRDGKTYGYTF. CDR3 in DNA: TGTGCCAGCAGCTACGCCACCAGAGACGGAAAGACCTATGGCTACACCTTC.